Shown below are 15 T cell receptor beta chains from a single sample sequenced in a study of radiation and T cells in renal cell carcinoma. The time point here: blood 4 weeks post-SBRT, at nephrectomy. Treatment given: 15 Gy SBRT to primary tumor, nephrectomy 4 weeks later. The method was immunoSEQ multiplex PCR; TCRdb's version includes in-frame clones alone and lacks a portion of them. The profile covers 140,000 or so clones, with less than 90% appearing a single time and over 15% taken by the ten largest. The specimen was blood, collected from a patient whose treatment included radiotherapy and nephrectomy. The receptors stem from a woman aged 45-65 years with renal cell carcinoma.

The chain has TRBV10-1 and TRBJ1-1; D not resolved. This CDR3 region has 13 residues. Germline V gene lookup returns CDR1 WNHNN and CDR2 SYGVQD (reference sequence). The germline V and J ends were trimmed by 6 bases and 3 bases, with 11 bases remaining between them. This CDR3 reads CASSPGKDTEAFF. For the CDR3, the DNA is TGCGCCAGCAGCCCGGGAAAGGACACTGAAGCTTTCTTT.

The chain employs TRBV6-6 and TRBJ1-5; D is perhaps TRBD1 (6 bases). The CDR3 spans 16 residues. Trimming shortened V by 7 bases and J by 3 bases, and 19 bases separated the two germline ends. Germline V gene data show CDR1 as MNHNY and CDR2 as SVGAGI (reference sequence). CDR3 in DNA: TGTGCCAGCAAAAGCGGGGGCAGCTGGGCCAATCAGCCCCAGCATTTT. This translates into CASKSGGSWANQPQHF.

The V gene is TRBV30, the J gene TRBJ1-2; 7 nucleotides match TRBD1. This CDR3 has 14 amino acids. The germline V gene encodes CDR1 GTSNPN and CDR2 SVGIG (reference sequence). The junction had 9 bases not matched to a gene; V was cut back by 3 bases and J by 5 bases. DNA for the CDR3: TGTGCCTGGAGATGGGGAGGGGGCAATTATGGCTACACCTTC. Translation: CAWRWGGGNYGYTF.

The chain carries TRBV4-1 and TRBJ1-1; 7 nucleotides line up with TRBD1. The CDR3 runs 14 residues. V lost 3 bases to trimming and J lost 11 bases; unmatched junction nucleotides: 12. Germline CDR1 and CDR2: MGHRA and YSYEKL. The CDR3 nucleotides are TGCGCCAGCAGCCAGACAGGGTCCTACGGGGAGGCTTTCTTT. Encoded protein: CASSQTGSYGEAFF.

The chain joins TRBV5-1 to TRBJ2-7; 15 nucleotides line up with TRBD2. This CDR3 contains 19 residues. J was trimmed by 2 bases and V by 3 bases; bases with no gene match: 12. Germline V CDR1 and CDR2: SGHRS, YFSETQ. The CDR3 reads CASSYSWTSGRGVPYEQYF. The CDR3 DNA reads TGCGCCAGCAGCTATAGTTGGACTAGCGGGAGGGGCGTCCCCTACGAGCAGTACTTC.

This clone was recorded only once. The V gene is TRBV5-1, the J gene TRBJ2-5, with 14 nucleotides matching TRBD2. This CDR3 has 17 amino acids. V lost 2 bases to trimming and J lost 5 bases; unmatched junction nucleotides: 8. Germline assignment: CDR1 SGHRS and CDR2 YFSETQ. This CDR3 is CASSFGTSGRIGETQYF. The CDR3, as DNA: TGCGCCAGCAGCTTTGGGACTAGCGGGAGAATCGGGGAGACCCAGTACTTC.

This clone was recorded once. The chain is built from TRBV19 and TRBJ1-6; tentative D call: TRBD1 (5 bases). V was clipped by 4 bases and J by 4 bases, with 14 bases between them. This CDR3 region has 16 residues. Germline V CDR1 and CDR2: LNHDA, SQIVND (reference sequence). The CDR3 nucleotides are TGTGCCAGTAGTAAAGGGACCGGTGGGTATAATTCACCCCTCCACTTT. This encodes CASSKGTGGYNSPLHF.

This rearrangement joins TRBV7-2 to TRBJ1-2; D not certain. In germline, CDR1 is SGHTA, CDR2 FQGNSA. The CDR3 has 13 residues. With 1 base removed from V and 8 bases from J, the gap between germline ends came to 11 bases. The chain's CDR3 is CASSLVAAGGYTF. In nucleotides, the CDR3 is TGTGCCAGCAGCTTAGTTGCAGCGGGGGGCTACACCTTC.

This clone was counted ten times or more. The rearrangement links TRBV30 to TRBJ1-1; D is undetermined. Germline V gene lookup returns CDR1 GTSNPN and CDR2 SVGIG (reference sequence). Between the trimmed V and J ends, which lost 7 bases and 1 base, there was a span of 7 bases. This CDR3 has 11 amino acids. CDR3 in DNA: TGTGCCTATGAGAGGAACACTGAAGCTTTCTTT. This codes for CAYERNTEAFF.

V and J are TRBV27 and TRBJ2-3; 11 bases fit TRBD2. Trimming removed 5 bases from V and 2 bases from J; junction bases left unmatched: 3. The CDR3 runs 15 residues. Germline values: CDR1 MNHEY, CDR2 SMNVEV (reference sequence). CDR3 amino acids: CASSLSGRATDTQYF. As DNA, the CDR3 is TGTGCCAGCAGTCTTAGCGGGAGGGCCACAGATACGCAGTATTTT.

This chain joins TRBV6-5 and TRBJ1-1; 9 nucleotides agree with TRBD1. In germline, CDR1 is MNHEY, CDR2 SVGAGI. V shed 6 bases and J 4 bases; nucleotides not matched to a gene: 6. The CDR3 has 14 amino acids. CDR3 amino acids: CASSRGDRVTEAFF. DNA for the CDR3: TGTGCCAGCAGCCGGGGGGACAGGGTCACTGAAGCTTTCTTT.

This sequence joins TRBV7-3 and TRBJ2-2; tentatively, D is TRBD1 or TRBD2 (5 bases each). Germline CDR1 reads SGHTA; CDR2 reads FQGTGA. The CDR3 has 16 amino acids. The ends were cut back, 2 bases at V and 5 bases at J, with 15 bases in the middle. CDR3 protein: CASSLWAGEGTGELFF. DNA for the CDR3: TGTGCCAGCAGCTTATGGGCCGGAGAGGGGACCGGGGAGCTGTTTTTT.

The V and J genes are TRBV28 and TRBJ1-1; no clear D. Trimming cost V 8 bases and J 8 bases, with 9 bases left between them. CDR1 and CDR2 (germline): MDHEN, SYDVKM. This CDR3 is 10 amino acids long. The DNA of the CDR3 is TGTGCCAGCGGTTCGCGGGAAGCTTTCTTT. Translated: CASGSREAFF.

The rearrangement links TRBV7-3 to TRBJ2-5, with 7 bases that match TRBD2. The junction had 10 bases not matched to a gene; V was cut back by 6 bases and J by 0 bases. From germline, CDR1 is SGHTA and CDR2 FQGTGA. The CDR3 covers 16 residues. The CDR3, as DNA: TGTGCCAGCAGTCCCCAATTAGCGGGCAACCAAGAGACCCAGTACTTC. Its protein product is CASSPQLAGNQETQYF.

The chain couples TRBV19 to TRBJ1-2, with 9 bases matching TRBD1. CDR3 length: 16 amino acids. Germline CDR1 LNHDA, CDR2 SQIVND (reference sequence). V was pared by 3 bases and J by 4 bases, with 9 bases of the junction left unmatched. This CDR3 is CASSIARDRATYGYTF. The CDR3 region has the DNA TGTGCCAGTAGTATTGCCCGGGACAGGGCGACCTATGGCTACACCTTC.